Following are 6 T cell receptor beta chains from one sample sequenced in a study of OX40 agonist ivuxolimab in advanced cancers. The data were produced by immunoSEQ multiplex PCR, yet TCRdb's version contains in-frame clones alone and is incomplete. This sample carries tens of thousands of clones, about 89% of them seen once, and the ten largest clones take more than 7.5%. Here the sequenced sample was CD4+ or CD8+ T cells sorted from blood, taken in a trial of the OX40 agonist ivuxolimab. The source of these receptors is an adult with an advanced solid tumor such as melanoma, head and neck, liver or kidney cancer.

The J gene is TRBJ2-3, the V gene TRBV10-1, with 9 positions matching TRBD2. CDR3 length: 17 amino acids. The V gene's germline CDR1 is WNHNN and CDR2 SYGVQD (reference sequence). Trimming at V came to 1 base and at J to 4 bases, leaving 9 bases not matched to a gene. CDR3 nucleotide sequence: TGCGCCAGCAGTGAGTGGGCGGGGGGGAGTAGCCCAGATACGCAGTATTTT. Translated: CASSEWAGGSSPDTQYF.

The chain carries TRBV5-1 and TRBJ2-3; D remains ambiguous. The ends were cut back, 4 bases at V and 5 bases at J, with 14 bases in the middle. The CDR3 spans 14 residues. CDR1 is SGHRS, CDR2 YFSETQ, per germline. This CDR3 reads CASSLPPPGDTQYF. In DNA, the CDR3 is TGCGCCAGCAGCCTTCCTCCCCCCGGAGATACGCAGTATTTT.

This sequence joins TRBV27 and TRBJ1-5; possible D gene TRBD1, 5 bases. V gave up 2 bases and J gave up 3 bases, with 8 bases separating them. The CDR3 consists of 14 residues. Germline CDR1 is MNHEY and CDR2 is SMNVEV (reference sequence). CDR3 sequence: CASSLMGDNQPQHF. CDR3 nucleotides: TGTGCCAGCAGTTTAATGGGGGACAATCAGCCCCAGCATTTT.

J is TRBJ2-5 and V is TRBV2; a weak D match, TRBD1 (5 bases). CDR1 is SNHLY, CDR2 FYNNEI, per germline. Deletions cut 6 bases from V and 2 bases from J, with 13 bases between. The CDR3 spans 14 residues. CDR3 sequence reads: CASRDHTGQETQYF. The CDR3 nucleotides are TGTGCCAGCAGGGACCATACAGGTCAAGAGACCCAGTACTTC.

This chain connects TRBV19 to TRBJ1-5; 8 nucleotides agree with TRBD1. The V segment lost 4 bases and the J segment 4 bases; nucleotides outside the gene matches: 3. Germline V lookup: CDR1 LNHDA, CDR2 SQIVND (reference sequence). The CDR3 has 14 amino acids. The CDR3 is CASSTDRENQPQHF. Here the CDR3 DNA reads TGTGCCAGTAGTACGGACAGGGAGAATCAGCCCCAGCATTTT.

This clone was recorded once. The chain couples TRBV9 to TRBJ2-3; TRBD1 or TRBD2 may be the D gene (6 bases each). The CDR3 is made up of 13 amino acids. Germline CDR1 and CDR2: SGDLS and YYNGEE. Trimming took off 3 bases at V and 6 bases at J, with 11 bases between the two ends. DNA for the CDR3: TGTGCCAGCAGCGGGGGGGCCCGTGATACGCAGTATTTT. This translates into CASSGGARDTQYF.